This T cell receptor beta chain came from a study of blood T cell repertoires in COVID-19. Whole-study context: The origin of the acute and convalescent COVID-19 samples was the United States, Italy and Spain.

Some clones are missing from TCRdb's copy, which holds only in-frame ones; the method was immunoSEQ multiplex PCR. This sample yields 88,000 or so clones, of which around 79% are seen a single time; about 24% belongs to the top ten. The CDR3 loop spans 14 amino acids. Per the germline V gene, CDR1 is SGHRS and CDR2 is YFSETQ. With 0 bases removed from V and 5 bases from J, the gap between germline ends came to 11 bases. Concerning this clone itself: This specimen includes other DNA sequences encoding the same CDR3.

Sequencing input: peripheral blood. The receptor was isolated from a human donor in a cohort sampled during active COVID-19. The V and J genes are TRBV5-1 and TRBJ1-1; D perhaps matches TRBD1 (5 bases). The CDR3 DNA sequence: TGCGCCAGCAGCTTGGGGCAGGGAATTACTGAAGCTTTCTTT. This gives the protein CASSLGQGITEAFF.